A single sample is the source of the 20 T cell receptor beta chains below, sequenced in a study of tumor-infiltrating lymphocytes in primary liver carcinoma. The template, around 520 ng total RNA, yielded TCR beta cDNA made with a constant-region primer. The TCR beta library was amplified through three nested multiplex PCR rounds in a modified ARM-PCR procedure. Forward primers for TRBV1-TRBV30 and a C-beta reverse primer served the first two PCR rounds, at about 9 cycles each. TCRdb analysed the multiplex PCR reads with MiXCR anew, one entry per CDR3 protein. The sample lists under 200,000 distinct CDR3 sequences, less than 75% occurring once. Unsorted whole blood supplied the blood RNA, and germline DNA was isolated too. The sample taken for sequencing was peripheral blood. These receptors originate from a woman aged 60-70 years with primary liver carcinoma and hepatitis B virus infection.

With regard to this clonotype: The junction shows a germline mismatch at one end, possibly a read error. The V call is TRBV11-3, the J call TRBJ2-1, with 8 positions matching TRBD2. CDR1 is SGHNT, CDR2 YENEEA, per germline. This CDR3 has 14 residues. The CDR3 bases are TGTGCCGGCAGCTCGGGACTAGGACCCAATGAGCAGTTCTTC. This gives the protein CAGSSGLGPNEQFF.

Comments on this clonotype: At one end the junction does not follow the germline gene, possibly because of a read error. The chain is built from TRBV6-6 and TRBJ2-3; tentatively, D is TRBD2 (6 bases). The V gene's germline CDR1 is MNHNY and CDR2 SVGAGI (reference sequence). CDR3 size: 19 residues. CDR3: CASSLRLSGDTPNTNTQYF. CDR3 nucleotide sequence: TGTGCCAGCAGCCTCCGCTTATCGGGAGATACTCCCAACACAAATACGCAGTATTTT.

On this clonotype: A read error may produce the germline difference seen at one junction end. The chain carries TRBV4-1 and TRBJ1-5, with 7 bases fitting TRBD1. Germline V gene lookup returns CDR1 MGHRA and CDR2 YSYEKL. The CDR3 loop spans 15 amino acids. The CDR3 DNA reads TGCGCCGGCAGGAAGGGATTAGGGGGCAATCAGTCCCAGCATTTT. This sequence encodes CAGRKGLGGNQSQHF.

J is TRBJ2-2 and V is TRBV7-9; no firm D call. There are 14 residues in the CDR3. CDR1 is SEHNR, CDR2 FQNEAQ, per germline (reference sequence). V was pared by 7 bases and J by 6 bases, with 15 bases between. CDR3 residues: CASTPRTNAGELFF. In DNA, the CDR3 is TGTGCCAGCACCCCTCGGACCAACGCCGGGGAGCTGTTTTTT.

The CDR3 here is CASSLGGFSWRGDTQYF. The CDR3 DNA reads as TGTGCCAGCAGCCTCGGCGGGTTTAGCTGGAGAGGAGATACGCAGTATTTT. This chain links TRBV5-6 with TRBJ2-3, with TRBD2 as a possible D gene (5 bases). CDR1 is SGHDT and CDR2 is YYEEEE in the germline V gene. V was trimmed by 4 bases and J by 5 bases, leaving 23 bases between them. This CDR3 is built from 17 residues.

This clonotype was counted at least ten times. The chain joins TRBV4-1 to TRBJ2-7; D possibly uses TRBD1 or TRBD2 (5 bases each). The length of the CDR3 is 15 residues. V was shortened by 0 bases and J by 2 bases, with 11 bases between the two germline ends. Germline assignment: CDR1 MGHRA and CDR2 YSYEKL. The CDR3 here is CASSQERDGPYEQYF. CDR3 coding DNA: TGCGCCAGCAGCCAAGAACGGGACGGACCCTACGAGCAGTACTTC.

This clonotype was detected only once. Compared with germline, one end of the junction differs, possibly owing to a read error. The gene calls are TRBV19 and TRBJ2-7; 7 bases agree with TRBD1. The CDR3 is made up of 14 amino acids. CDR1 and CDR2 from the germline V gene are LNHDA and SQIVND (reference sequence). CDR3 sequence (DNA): TGTGTCAGTAGCCCGGACAGGCATGGCAACGAGCAGTACTTC. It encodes CVSSPDRHGNEQYF.

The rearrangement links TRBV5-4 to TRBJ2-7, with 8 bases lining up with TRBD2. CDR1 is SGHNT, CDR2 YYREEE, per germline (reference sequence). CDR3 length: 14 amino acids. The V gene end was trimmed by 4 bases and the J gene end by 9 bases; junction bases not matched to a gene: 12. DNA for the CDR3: TGTGCCAGCAGCGGAGCGGGAGTGGGGCGGGGGCAGTACTTC. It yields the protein CASSGAGVGRGQYF.

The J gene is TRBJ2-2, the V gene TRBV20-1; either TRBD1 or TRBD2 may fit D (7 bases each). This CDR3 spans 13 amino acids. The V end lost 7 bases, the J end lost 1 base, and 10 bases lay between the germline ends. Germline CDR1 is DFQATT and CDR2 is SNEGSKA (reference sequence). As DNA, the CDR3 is TGCAGTGTCAGGGGGGGGAACACCGGGGAGCTGTTTTTT. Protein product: CSVRGGNTGELFF.

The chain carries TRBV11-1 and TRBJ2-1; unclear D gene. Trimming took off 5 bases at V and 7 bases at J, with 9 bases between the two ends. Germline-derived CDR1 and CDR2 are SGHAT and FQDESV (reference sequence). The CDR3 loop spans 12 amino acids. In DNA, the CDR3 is TGTGCCAGCAGCCATATGGGTAATGAGCAGTTCTTC. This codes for CASSHMGNEQFF.

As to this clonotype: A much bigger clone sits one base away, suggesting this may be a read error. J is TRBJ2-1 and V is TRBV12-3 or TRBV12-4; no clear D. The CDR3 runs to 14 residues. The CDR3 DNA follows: TGTACCAGCAGTTTTCATGCAGCCCCCAATGAGCAGTTCTTC. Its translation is CTSSFHAAPNEQFF.

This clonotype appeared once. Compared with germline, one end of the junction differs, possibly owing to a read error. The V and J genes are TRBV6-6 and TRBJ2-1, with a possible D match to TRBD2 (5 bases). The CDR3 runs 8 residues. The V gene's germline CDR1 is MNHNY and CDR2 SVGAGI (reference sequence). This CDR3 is CVSGEQFF. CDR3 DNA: TGTGTCAGCGGTGAGCAGTTCTTC.

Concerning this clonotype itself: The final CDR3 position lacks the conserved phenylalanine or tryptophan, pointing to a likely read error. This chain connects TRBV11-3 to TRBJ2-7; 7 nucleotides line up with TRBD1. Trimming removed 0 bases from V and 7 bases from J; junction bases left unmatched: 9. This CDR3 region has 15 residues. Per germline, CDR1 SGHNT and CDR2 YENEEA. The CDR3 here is CASSLDYRGFKEQYL. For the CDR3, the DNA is TGTGCCAGCAGCTTAGATTACAGGGGTTTTAAAGAGCAGTACTTA.

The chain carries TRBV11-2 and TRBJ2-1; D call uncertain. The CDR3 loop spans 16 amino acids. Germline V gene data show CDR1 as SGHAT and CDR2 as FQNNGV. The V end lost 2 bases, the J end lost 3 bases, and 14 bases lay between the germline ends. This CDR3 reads CASSLRRTVNYNEQFF. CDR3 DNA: TGTGCCAGCAGCTTAAGGAGAACCGTCAACTACAATGAGCAGTTCTTC.

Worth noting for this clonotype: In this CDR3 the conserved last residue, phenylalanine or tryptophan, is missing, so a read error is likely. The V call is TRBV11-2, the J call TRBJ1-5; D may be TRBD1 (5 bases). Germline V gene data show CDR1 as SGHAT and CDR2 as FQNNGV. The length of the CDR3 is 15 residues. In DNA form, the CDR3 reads TGTGACAGCAGCTTAGGCGAGGGGAGGGCACAGCCCCAGCATCTT. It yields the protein CDSSLGEGRAQPQHL.

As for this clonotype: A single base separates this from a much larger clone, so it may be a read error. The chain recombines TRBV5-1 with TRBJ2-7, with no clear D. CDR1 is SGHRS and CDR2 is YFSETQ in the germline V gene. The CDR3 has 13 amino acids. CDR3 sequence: CTSSLYGYYEQYF. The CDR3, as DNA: TGCACCAGCAGCTTATACGGTTACTACGAGCAGTACTTC.

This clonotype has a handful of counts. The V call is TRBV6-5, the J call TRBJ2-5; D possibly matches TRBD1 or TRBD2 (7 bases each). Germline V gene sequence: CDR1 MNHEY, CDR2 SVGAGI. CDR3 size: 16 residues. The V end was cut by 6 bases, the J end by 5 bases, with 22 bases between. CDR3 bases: TGTGCCAGCAGCCGCCCCCCGACAGGGAGGGGGGAGACCCAGTACTTC. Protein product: CASSRPPTGRGETQYF.

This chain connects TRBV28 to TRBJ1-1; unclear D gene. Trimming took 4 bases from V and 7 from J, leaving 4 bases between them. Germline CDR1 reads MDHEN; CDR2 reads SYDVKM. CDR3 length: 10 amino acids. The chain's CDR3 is CASSYNEAFF. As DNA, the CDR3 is TGTGCCAGCAGTTATAATGAAGCTTTCTTT.

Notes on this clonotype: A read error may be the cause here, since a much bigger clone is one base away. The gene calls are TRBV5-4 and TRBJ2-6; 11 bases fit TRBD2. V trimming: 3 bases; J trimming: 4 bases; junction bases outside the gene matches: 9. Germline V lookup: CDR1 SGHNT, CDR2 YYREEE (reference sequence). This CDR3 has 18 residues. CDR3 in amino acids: CASSSISGRALGANVLTF. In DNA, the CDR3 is TGTGCCAGCAGCTCCATTAGCGGGAGGGCCCTGGGGGCCAACGTCCTGACTTTC.

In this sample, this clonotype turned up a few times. The CDR3 DNA sequence: TGCGCCAGCAGCTTGGCTTTGGGCGAGCAGTACTTC. It specifies CASSLALGEQYF. This chain connects TRBV5-1 to TRBJ2-7; D remains ambiguous. Per germline, CDR1 SGHRS and CDR2 YFSETQ. The V gene lost 0 bases and the J gene lost 6 bases, with 7 bases spanning the gap. The CDR3 totals 12 residues.